Listed below are T cell receptor beta chains from one sample, sequenced in a study of T cells in Graves' hyperthyroidism and ophthalmopathy. From the multiplex PCR reads, TCRdb called clonotypes with MiXCR, one entry per CDR3 protein. The data hold about 540,000 distinct CDR3 sequences, with 46% observed a single time. The material sequenced was peripheral blood or thyroid tissue (not recorded which). These receptors were taken from a woman aged 18-29 years with Graves' hyperthyroidism. Each CDR3 is given with its conserved first and last residue. D genes are given only for firm matches. A row's size may be missing; if present it is once, few, many or a size class.

CDR3 DNA: TGTGCCAGCAGCTTAGCGGTGGCCGATACGCAGTATTTT
CDR3 protein: CASSLAVADTQYF
J gene: TRBJ2-3
V gene: TRBV7-2
D gene: NA
clone size: few

CDR3 DNA: TGTGCCAGCAGCTTAGACGCCTTTGGTGGAACTGAAGCTTTCTTT
CDR3 protein: CASSLDAFGGTEAFF
J gene: TRBJ1-1
V gene: TRBV7-9
D gene: NA
clone size: many

CDR3 DNA: TGTGCCAGCAGTTACTCGGCGCAAAGCTCCTACGAGCAGTACTTC
CDR3 protein: CASSYSAQSSYEQYF
J gene: TRBJ2-7
V gene: TRBV6-5
D gene: NA
clone size: few

CDR3 DNA: TGTGCCAGCAGCTTAGCGGACACGAAACTGTTTTTT
CDR3 protein: CASSLADTKLFF
J gene: TRBJ1-4
V gene: TRBV7-8
D gene: NA
clone size: NA

CDR3 DNA: TGTGCCAGCAGTCCACCCGGGCGAGCGGGAGTTGGGCAGTACTTC
CDR3 protein: CASSPPGRAGVGQYF
J gene: TRBJ2-7
V gene: TRBV7-9
D gene: TRBD2
clone size: once

CDR3 DNA: TGTGCCAGCAGCTTGGGTGGGCGGCTATATGGCTACACCTTC
CDR3 protein: CASSLGGRLYGYTF
J gene: TRBJ1-2
V gene: TRBV5-8
D gene: NA
clone size: many

CDR3 DNA: TGTGCCAGCAGCCCACCCCCGGGACTAGCCTCATACGAGCAGTACTTC
CDR3 protein: CASSPPPGLASYEQYF
J gene: TRBJ2-7
V gene: TRBV7-2
D gene: TRBD2
clone size: many

CDR3 DNA: TGCGCCAGCAGGAGCGGACCAATCGGCGGGGAGCTGTTTTTT
CDR3 protein: CASRSGPIGGELFF
J gene: TRBJ2-2
V gene: TRBV4-3
D gene: NA
clone size: many

CDR3 DNA: TGTGCCAGCGGAGGTTGGCAGAACACTGAAGCTTTCTTT
CDR3 protein: CASGGWQNTEAFF
J gene: TRBJ1-1
V gene: TRBV2
D gene: NA
clone size: many

CDR3 DNA: TGCAGCGTTGGACCTGGGGGCAGCCCCTACGAGCAGTACTTC
CDR3 protein: CSVGPGGSPYEQYF
J gene: TRBJ2-7
V gene: TRBV29-1
D gene: NA
clone size: many

CDR3 DNA: TGTACCAGCACGAGCTATGCTGCCAACGAGCAGTACTTC
CDR3 protein: CTSTSYAANEQYF
J gene: TRBJ2-7
V gene: TRBV6-2/TRBV6-3
D gene: NA
clone size: NA

CDR3 DNA: TGCGCCAGCAGCCCAGGAAGTCGGCCTGAAGCTTTCTTT
CDR3 protein: CASSPGSRPEAFF
J gene: TRBJ1-1
V gene: TRBV5-1
D gene: NA
clone size: many

CDR3 DNA: TGTGCCAGCAGCTTAGCGCCGTCTAACCATGGCTACACCTTC
CDR3 protein: CASSLAPSNHGYTF
J gene: TRBJ1-2
V gene: TRBV7-9
D gene: NA
clone size: many

CDR3 DNA: TGTGCCAGCAGTTTCGGCCGCTCTGGGGCCAACGTCCTGACTTTC
CDR3 protein: CASSFGRSGANVLTF
J gene: TRBJ2-6
V gene: TRBV12-3/TRBV12-4
D gene: NA
clone size: NA

CDR3 DNA: TGCGCCAGCAGCGAGGCCCCAGGGAATAACTATGGCTACACCTTC
CDR3 protein: CASSEAPGNNYGYTF
J gene: TRBJ1-2
V gene: TRBV4-3
D gene: NA
clone size: many

CDR3 DNA: TGCAGTGCTATCGGGTCTCCAAGGGAGACCCAGTACTTC
CDR3 protein: CSAIGSPRETQYF
J gene: TRBJ2-5
V gene: TRBV20-1
D gene: NA
clone size: NA

CDR3 DNA: TGCGCCAGCGTAGATTGGACAGAGGACAACTATGGCTACACCTTC
CDR3 protein: CASVDWTEDNYGYTF
J gene: TRBJ1-2
V gene: TRBV10-1
D gene: NA
clone size: NA

CDR3 DNA: TGTGCCACCAGTGATCAGACAGATCTCTATGGCTACACCTTC
CDR3 protein: CATSDQTDLYGYTF
J gene: TRBJ1-2
V gene: TRBV24-1
D gene: NA
clone size: NA

CDR3 DNA: TGCAGTGCTCCGGAAGCGGGAGAGAACTACGAGCAGTACTTC
CDR3 protein: CSAPEAGENYEQYF
J gene: TRBJ2-7
V gene: TRBV20-1
D gene: TRBD2
clone size: many

CDR3 DNA: TGTGCCAGCAGCCGTCCGGAGGTCACTGAAGCTTTCTTT
CDR3 protein: CASSRPEVTEAFF
J gene: TRBJ1-1
V gene: TRBV5-4
D gene: NA
clone size: many

CDR3 DNA: TGTGCCACCAGCGATAGCGGGAGTGACACAGATACGCAGTATTTT
CDR3 protein: CATSDSGSDTDTQYF
J gene: TRBJ2-3
V gene: TRBV15
D gene: TRBD2
clone size: many

CDR3 DNA: TGCAGCGTCGGCGGACTAGCGGATCGGTACTTC
CDR3 protein: CSVGGLADRYF
J gene: TRBJ2-7
V gene: TRBV29-1
D gene: TRBD2
clone size: NA

CDR3 DNA: TGTGCCAGCAGTCCTGAGACAGGGACAGGGTTTGGCTACACCTTC
CDR3 protein: CASSPETGTGFGYTF
J gene: TRBJ1-2
V gene: TRBV27
D gene: TRBD1
clone size: many

CDR3 DNA: TGCAGCGCGTCGGGACAGGGGGGAAACACCATATATTTT
CDR3 protein: CSASGQGGNTIYF
J gene: TRBJ1-3
V gene: TRBV29-1
D gene: TRBD1
clone size: few

CDR3 DNA: TGCAGTGCTAGAGAGGACAGTTCCTACAATGAGCAGTTCTTC
CDR3 protein: CSAREDSSYNEQFF
J gene: TRBJ2-1
V gene: TRBV20-1
D gene: NA
clone size: NA

CDR3 DNA: TGTGCCAACAGTTTAGACGGAGCCTACGAGCAGTACTTC
CDR3 protein: CANSLDGAYEQYF
J gene: TRBJ2-7
V gene: TRBV27
D gene: NA
clone size: NA

CDR3 DNA: TGTGCCAGCAGCTTAGGAGGACAGGTAACCTACGAGCAGTACTTC
CDR3 protein: CASSLGGQVTYEQYF
J gene: TRBJ2-7
V gene: TRBV7-9
D gene: TRBD1
clone size: many

CDR3 DNA: TGTGCCACCAGCAGAGCCGGGACGGTCTCCTACGAGCAGTACTTC
CDR3 protein: CATSRAGTVSYEQYF
J gene: TRBJ2-7
V gene: TRBV15
D gene: NA
clone size: NA

CDR3 DNA: TGTGCCAGCAGCGTAACAGGGCTCAATGAGCAGTTCTTC
CDR3 protein: CASSVTGLNEQFF
J gene: TRBJ2-1
V gene: TRBV7-3
D gene: NA
clone size: NA

CDR3 DNA: TGTGCCAGCAGCTCAAGAGGGGGTCGGAACGAGACCCAGTACTTC
CDR3 protein: CASSSRGGRNETQYF
J gene: TRBJ2-5
V gene: TRBV5-6
D gene: NA
clone size: NA

CDR3 DNA: TGTGCCAGCAGTTTAGGACCTATGAGCACTGAAGCTTTCTTT
CDR3 protein: CASSLGPMSTEAFF
J gene: TRBJ1-1
V gene: TRBV12-3/TRBV12-4
D gene: NA
clone size: NA